This record looks at one TCR beta chain sequence and its context. The target antigen is unknown. V shed 2 bases and J 0 bases; nucleotides not matched to a gene: 18. The CDR3 runs 20 residues. CDR1 and CDR2 from the germline V gene are SGHRS and YFSETQ. These data are taken from a study of beta chain features in type 1 diabetes. Study observations and caveats: VDJ junctions sequenced from type 1 diabetes patients showed fewer insertions and more deletions. Moderate but significant shortening of TCRB CDR3s was recorded in all four CD4+ subsets from Type 1 diabetes patients.

cDNA synthesis used the whole RNA isolate, giving expressed TCRB sequences. The data were produced by immunoSEQ multiplex PCR, yet TCRdb's version contains in-frame clones alone and is incomplete. In the table there are hundreds of thousands of clones, 11% to 15% of which are singletons. Staining for CD45RO/CCR7/CD25/CD127/CD95/CD27 allowed sorting of CD4+ naive, central memory, regulatory and stem cell-like memory cells. This chain uses TRBV5-1 with TRBJ2-7, with 9 bases identical to TRBD2. The sequencing input was naive CD4+ T cells from blood. This sequence was found in a man aged 18 to 35 with type 1 diabetes. CDR3 loop: CASSLNPTGGLAGASYEQYF. Here the CDR3 DNA reads TGCGCCAGCAGCTTAAATCCGACAGGCGGCTTAGCGGGGGCCTCCTACGAGCAGTACTTC.